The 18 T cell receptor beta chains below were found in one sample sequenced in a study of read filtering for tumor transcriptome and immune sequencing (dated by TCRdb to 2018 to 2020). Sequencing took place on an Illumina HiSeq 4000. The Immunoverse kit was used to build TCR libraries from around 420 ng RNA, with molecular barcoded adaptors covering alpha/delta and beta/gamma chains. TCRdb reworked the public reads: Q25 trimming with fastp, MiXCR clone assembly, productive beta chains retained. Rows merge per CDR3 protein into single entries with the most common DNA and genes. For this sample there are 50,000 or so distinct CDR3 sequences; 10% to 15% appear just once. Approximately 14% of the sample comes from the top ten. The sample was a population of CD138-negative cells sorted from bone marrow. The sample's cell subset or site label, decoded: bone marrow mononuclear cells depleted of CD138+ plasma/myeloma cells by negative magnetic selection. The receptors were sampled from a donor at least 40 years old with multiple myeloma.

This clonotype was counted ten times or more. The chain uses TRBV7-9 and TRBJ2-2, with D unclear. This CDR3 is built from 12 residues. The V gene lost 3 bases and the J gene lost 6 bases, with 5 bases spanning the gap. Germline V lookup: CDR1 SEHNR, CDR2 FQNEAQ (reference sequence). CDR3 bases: TGTGCCAGCAGCTTTGGCGCCGGGGAGCTGTTTTTT. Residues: CASSFGAGELFF.

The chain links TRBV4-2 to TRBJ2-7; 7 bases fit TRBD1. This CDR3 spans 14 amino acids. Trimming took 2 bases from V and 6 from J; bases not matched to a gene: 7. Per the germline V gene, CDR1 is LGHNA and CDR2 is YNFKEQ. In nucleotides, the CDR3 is TGTGCCAGCAGCCAATTAGACAGGGATGGCGAGCAGTACTTC. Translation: CASSQLDRDGEQYF.

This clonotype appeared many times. DNA of the CDR3: TGTGCCAGCGGGACTGGCTACGAGCAGTACTTC. Translation: CASGTGYEQYF. This sequence joins TRBV27 and TRBJ2-7; the D gene is possibly TRBD2 (6 bases). Germline CDR1 is MNHEY and CDR2 is SMNVEV (reference sequence). There are 11 residues in the CDR3. Trimming left V 8 bases short and J 3 bases short, with 8 bases between.

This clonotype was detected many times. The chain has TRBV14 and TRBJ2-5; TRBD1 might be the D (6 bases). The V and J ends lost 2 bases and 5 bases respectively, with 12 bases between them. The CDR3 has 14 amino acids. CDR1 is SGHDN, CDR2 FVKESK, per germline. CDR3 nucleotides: TGTGCCAGCAGCCAACAGGGGTTTGGGGAGACCCAGTACTTC. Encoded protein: CASSQQGFGETQYF.

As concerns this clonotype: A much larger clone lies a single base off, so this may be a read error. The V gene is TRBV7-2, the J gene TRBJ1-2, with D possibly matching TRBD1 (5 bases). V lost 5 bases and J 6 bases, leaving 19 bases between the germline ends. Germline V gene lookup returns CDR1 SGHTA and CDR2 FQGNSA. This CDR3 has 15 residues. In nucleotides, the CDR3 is TGTGCCAGCAGCATAGGAGGACATGGAGGCGATGGCTACACCTTC. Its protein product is CASSIGGHGGDGYTF.

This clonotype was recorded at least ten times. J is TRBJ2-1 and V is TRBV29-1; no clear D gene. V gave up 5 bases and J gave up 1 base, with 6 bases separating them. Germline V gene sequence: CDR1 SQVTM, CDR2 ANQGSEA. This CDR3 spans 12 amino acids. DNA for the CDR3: TGCAGCGTTCTGGGTTCCTACAATGAGCAGTTCTTC. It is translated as CSVLGSYNEQFF.

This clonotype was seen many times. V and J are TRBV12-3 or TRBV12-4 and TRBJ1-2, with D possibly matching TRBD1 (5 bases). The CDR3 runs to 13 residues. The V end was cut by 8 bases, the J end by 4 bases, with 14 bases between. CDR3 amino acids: CASVVQGTYGYTF. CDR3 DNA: TGTGCCAGCGTAGTCCAGGGTACCTATGGCTACACCTTC.

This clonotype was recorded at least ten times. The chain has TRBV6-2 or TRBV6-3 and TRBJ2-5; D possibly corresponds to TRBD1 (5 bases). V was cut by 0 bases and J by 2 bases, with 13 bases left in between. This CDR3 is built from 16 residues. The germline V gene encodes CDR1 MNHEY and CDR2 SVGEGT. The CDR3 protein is CASSYSLRQFQETQYF. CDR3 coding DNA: TGTGCCAGCAGTTACTCCCTACGACAGTTTCAAGAGACCCAGTACTTC.

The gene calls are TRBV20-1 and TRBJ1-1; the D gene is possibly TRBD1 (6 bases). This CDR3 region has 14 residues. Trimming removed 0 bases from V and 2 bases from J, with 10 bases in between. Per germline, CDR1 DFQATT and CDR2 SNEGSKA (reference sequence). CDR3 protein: CSAREGGLNTEAFF. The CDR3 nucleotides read TGCAGTGCTAGAGAAGGGGGTCTTAACACTGAAGCTTTCTTT.

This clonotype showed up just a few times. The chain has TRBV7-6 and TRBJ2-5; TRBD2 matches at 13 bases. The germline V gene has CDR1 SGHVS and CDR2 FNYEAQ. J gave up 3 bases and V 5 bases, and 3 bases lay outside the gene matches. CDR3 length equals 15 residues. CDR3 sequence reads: CASSLGTSGKETQYF. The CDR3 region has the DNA TGTGCCAGCAGCCTGGGGACTAGCGGGAAAGAGACCCAGTACTTC. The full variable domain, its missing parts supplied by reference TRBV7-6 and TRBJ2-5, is GAGVSQSPRYKVTKRGQDVALRCDPISGHVSLYWYRQALGQGPEFLTYFNYEAQQDKSGLPNDRFSAERPEGSISTLTIQRTEQRDSAMYRCASSLGTSGKETQYFGPGTRLLVL.

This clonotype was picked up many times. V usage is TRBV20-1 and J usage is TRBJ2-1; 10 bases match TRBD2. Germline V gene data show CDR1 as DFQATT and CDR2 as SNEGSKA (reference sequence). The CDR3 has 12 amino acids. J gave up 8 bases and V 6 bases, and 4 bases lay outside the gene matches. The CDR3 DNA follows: TGCAGTGCGTCCGGGACTAGCGATGAGCAGTTCTTC. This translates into CSASGTSDEQFF.

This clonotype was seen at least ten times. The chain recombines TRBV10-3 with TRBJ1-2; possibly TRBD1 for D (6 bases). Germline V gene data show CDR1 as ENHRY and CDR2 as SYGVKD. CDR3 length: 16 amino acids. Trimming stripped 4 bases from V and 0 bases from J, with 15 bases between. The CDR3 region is CAISGETGLTNYGYTF. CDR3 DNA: TGTGCCATCAGTGGGGAGACAGGACTCACTAACTATGGCTACACCTTC.

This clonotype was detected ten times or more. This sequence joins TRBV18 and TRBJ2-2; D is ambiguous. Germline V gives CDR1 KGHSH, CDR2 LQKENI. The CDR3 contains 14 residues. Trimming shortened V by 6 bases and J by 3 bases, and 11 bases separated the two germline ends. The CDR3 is CASSRDKDTGELFF. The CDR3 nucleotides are TGTGCCAGCTCCCGAGACAAGGACACCGGGGAGCTGTTTTTT.

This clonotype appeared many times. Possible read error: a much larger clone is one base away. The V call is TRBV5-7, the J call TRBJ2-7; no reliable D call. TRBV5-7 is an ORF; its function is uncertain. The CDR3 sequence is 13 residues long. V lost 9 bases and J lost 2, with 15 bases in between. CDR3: CANRRITPYEQYF. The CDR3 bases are TGTGCCAACCGCCGAATCACTCCCTACGAGCAGTACTTC.

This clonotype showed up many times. The CDR3 DNA follows: TGTGCCAGCAGCTTGTCAAGGGACAAGGCATTCGGCGGGAAACTGTTTTTT. Residues: CASSLSRDKAFGGKLFF. This sequence joins TRBV5-5 and TRBJ1-4; possibly TRBD1 for D (6 bases). Germline CDR1 is SGHKS and CDR2 is YYEKEE (reference sequence). With 1 base removed from V and 11 bases from J, the gap between germline ends came to 24 bases. The CDR3 contains 17 residues. Variable domain in full (rest from reference TRBV5-5 and TRBJ1-4): DAGVTQSPTHLIKTRGQQVTLRCSPISGHKSVSWYQQVLGQGPQFIFQYYEKEERGRGNFPDRFSARQFPNYSSELNVNALLLGDSALYLCASSLSRDKAFGGKLFFGSGTQLSVL.

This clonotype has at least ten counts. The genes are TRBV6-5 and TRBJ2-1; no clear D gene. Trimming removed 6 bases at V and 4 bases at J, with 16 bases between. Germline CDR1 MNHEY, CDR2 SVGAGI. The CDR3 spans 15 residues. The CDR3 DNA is TGTGCCAGCAGCCCGCTGGGTTACCGGTACAATGAGCAGTTCTTC. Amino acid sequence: CASSPLGYRYNEQFF.

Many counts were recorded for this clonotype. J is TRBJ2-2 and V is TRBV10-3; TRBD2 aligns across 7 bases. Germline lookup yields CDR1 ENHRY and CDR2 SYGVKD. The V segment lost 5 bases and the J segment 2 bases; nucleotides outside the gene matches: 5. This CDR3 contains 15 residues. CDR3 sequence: CAISSRESNTGELFF. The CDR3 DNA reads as TGTGCCATCAGTTCGCGGGAGTCAAACACCGGGGAGCTGTTTTTT.

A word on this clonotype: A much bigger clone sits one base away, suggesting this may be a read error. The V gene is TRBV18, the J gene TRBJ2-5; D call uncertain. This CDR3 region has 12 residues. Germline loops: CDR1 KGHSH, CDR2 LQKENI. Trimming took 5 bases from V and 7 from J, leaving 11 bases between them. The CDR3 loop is CASSENGGTQYF. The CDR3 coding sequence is TGTGCCAGCTCAGAAAACGGCGGGACCCAGTACTTC. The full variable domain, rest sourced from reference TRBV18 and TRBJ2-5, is NAGVMQNPRHLVRRRGQEARLRCSPMKGHSHVYWYRQLPEEGLKFMVYLQKENIIDESGMPKERFSAEFPKEGPSILRIQQVVRGDSAAYFCASSENGGTQYFGPGTRLLVL.